What follows are 14 T cell receptor beta chains derived from one specimen sequenced in a study of shared clonotypes between healthy human individuals. Sequenced by immunoSEQ multiplex PCR; TCRdb stores in-frame clones only, minus some. The repertoire holds about 1 million clones, with about 76% as singletons. The sequencing sample was made of memory CD4+ T cells sorted from blood. Subset: CD45RA-negative fraction. These TCRs come from a man between 18 and 29 years old in good health.

This clone was counted once. This chain joins TRBV29-1 and TRBJ2-3; D call uncertain. V lost 8 bases to trimming and J lost 2 bases, with 17 bases between them. CDR1 is SQVTM and CDR2 is ANQGSEA in the germline V gene. CDR3 length: 14 amino acids. The CDR3 sequence: CSSSVLDDTDTQYF. DNA for the CDR3: TGCAGCTCGTCGGTGCTCGATGACACAGATACGCAGTATTTT.

In DNA form, the CDR3 reads TGTGCCAGCAGCCGCTCGACGGGCCTCAACTACGAGCAGTACTTC. It codes for CASSRSTGLNYEQYF. The V call is TRBV7-9, the J call TRBJ2-7; no reliable D call. Germline V gives CDR1 SEHNR, CDR2 FQNEAQ (reference sequence). The CDR3 runs to 15 residues. The V and J ends lost 5 bases and 3 bases respectively, with 17 bases between them. Combining the CDR3 with reference TRBV7-9 and TRBJ2-7 gives the whole variable domain DTGVSQNPRHKITKRGQNVTFRCDPISEHNRLYWYRQTLGQGPEFLTYFQNEAQLEKSRLLSDRFSAERPKGSFSTLEIQRTEQGDSAMYLCASSRSTGLNYEQYFGPGTRLTVT.

J is TRBJ2-7 and V is TRBV28; D tentatively fits TRBD1 or TRBD2 (7 bases each). CDR1 and CDR2 (germline): MDHEN, SYDVKM. V was trimmed by 6 bases and J by 2 bases, leaving 17 bases between them. This CDR3 is built from 15 residues. CDR3 bases: TGTGCCAGCAGAAATCAGGGGGAGGGACCCTACGAGCAGTACTTC. This codes for CASRNQGEGPYEQYF.

The rearrangement uses TRBV4-1 and TRBJ2-1; 8 bases fit TRBD2. CDR3 length: 17 residues. J was trimmed by 3 bases and V by 0 bases; bases with no gene match: 7. Germline V gene sequence: CDR1 MGHRA, CDR2 YSYEKL. CDR3 protein: CASSQDRSGSNYNEQFF. The CDR3 DNA is TGCGCCAGCAGCCAAGATCGGAGCGGGAGTAACTACAATGAGCAGTTCTTC.

About this clone: This sample also contains other DNA sequences that code for the same CDR3. V is TRBV19 and J is TRBJ2-5; TRBD2 is a possible D gene (6 bases). The CDR3 has 13 amino acids. V was cut by 5 bases and J by 3 bases, with 10 bases left in between. The germline V gene encodes CDR1 LNHDA and CDR2 SQIVND (reference sequence). The CDR3 DNA follows: TGTGCCAGTAGTCGGGGACTTGAAGAGACCCAGTACTTC. It codes for CASSRGLEETQYF.

The CDR3 loop is CASSFGDRDVTDTQYF. In DNA, the CDR3 is TGTGCCAGTAGTTTTGGGGACCGGGACGTCACAGATACGCAGTATTTT. The gene calls are TRBV19 and TRBJ2-3; D is possibly TRBD1 or TRBD2 (5 bases each). The CDR3 totals 16 residues. Between the trimmed V and J ends, which lost 5 bases and 2 bases, there was a span of 17 bases. Per germline, CDR1 LNHDA and CDR2 SQIVND (reference sequence).

The J gene is TRBJ1-3, the V gene TRBV2; 8 positions agree with TRBD1. The junction had 4 bases not matched to a gene; V was cut back by 7 bases and J by 5 bases. This CDR3 comprises 13 residues. Germline V gene sequence: CDR1 SNHLY, CDR2 FYNNEI. The CDR3: CASTGQGRNTIYF. CDR3 in DNA: TGTGCCAGCACCGGACAGGGTCGAAACACCATATATTTT.

This clone was picked up a small number of times. This chain uses TRBV10-1 with TRBJ1-3; no firm D call. Trimming left V 0 bases short and J 2 bases short, with 11 bases between. The germline V gene has CDR1 WNHNN and CDR2 SYGVQD (reference sequence). This CDR3 has 16 residues. CDR3 nucleotides: TGCGCCAGCAGTGAGTCCGTCCGAGGGACTGGAAACACCATATATTTT. Protein: CASSESVRGTGNTIYF.

V gene TRBV14 combines with J gene TRBJ1-5; D call uncertain. The CDR3 has 13 amino acids. V lost 2 bases, J lost 8 bases, and 10 bases lay in between. Germline V gives CDR1 SGHDN, CDR2 FVKESK. The CDR3 sequence: CASSQNQGEPQHF. The CDR3 DNA reads as TGTGCCAGCAGCCAAAACCAAGGTGAGCCCCAGCATTTT.

This clone has a handful of counts. J is TRBJ1-6 and V is TRBV2, with a possible D match to TRBD1 (6 bases). The ends were cut back, 4 bases at V and 4 bases at J, with 11 bases in the middle. This CDR3 is built from 15 residues. Per germline, CDR1 SNHLY and CDR2 FYNNEI. The CDR3 sequence is CASSARGGYNSPLHF. CDR3 coding DNA: TGTGCCAGCAGTGCCCGAGGGGGATATAATTCACCCCTCCACTTT. Full variable domain (outside the CDR3, taken from reference TRBV2 and TRBJ1-6): EPEVTQTPSHQVTQMGQEVILRCVPISNHLYFYWYRQILGQKVEFLVSFYNNEISEKSEIFDDQFSVERPDGSNFTLKIRSTKLEDSAMYFCASSARGGYNSPLHFGNGTRLTVT.

The chain couples TRBV1 to TRBJ1-5; TRBD1 is taken as the D call from the table, unchecked against the DNA. TRBV1 is marked as a pseudogene. This CDR3 is built from 18 residues. The CDR3 DNA is TGCACCAGCAGCCAGGACGGACAGGGGGGGTGGAGCAATCAGCCCCAGCATTTT. It encodes CTSSQDGQGGWSNQPQHF.

The V and J genes are TRBV28 and TRBJ2-7, with D hard to call. V was clipped by 4 bases and J by 5 bases, with 18 bases between them. This CDR3 region has 15 residues. CDR1 MDHEN and CDR2 SYDVKM come from the germline V gene. In DNA, the CDR3 is TGTGCCAGCAGTTCCCCAGTCTTGGTAGGCGACGAGCAGTACTTC. Amino acid sequence: CASSSPVLVGDEQYF.

The V and J genes are TRBV5-1 and TRBJ2-3; no firm D call. Germline V lookup: CDR1 SGHRS, CDR2 YFSETQ. The CDR3 has 15 amino acids. V shed 0 bases and J shed 0 bases, with 8 bases lying between them. CDR3 nucleotides: TGCGCCAGCAGCTTGGACCCGACTAGCACAGATACGCAGTATTTT. It yields the protein CASSLDPTSTDTQYF.

The chain couples TRBV5-1 to TRBJ2-1, with a tentative D call TRBD2 (6 bases). The ends were cut back, 0 bases at V and 7 bases at J, with 14 bases in the middle. Germline V CDR1 and CDR2: SGHRS, YFSETQ. The CDR3 loop spans 15 amino acids. The CDR3: CASSLEPGARNEQFF. The CDR3 DNA follows: TGCGCCAGCAGCTTGGAGCCGGGAGCGCGAAATGAGCAGTTCTTC.